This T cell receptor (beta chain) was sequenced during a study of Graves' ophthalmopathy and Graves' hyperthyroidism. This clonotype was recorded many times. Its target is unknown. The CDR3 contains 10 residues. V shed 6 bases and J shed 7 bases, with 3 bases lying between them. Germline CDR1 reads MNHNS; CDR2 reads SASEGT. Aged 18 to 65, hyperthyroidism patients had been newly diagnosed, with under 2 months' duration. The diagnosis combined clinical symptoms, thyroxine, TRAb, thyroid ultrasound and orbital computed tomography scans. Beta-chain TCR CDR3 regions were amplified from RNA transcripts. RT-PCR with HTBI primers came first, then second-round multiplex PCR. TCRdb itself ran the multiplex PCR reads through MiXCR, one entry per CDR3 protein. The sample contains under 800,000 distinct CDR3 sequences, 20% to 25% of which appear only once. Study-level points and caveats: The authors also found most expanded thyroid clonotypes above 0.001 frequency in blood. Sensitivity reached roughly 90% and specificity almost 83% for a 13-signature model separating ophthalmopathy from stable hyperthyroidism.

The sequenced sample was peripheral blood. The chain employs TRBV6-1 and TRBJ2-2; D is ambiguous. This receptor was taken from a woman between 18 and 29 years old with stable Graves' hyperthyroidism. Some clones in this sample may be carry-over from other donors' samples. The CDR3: CASRGGELFF. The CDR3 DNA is TGTGCCAGCAGGGGCGGGGAGCTGTTTTTT.